These 3 T cell receptor beta chains share one sample of origin, sequenced in a study of T cells in Graves' hyperthyroidism and ophthalmopathy. TCR beta CDR3 sequences were amplified from RNA transcripts. An initial round of RT-PCR targeting the TCR CDR3 relied on the HTBI primer set. A single record per CDR3 protein comes from TCRdb applying MiXCR to the multiplex PCR reads. The table shows hundreds of thousands of distinct CDR3 sequences, with approximately 36% occurring only once. Sequencing input: blood. These receptors all stem from a woman aged 40-49 years with Graves' hyperthyroidism.

This chain uses TRBV25-1 with TRBJ1-3, with D unresolved. CDR3 length equals 17 residues. The germline V gene has CDR1 MGHDK and CDR2 SYGVNS. The V and J ends lost 5 bases and 0 bases respectively, with 17 bases between them. CDR3 loop: CASSLGSGRSSGNTIYF. CDR3 DNA: TGTGCCAGCAGTTTAGGGTCCGGACGGAGCTCTGGAAACACCATATATTTT.

The sample holds many counts of this clonotype. V and J are TRBV29-1 and TRBJ2-7, with TRBD1 as a possible D gene (5 bases). Trimming took 4 bases from V and 2 from J, leaving 15 bases between them. The CDR3 extends over 14 amino acids. The germline gives CDR1 SQVTM, CDR2 ANQGSEA. CDR3 in DNA: TGCAGCGTTGTGAATCCAGGGCCAACCTACGAGCAGTACTTC. Its translation: CSVVNPGPTYEQYF.

This chain uses TRBV5-1 with TRBJ2-2, with 9 bases lining up with TRBD1. With V trimmed by 4 bases and J by 6 bases, 10 bases remained unmatched. The CDR3 spans 16 residues. Germline CDR1 is SGHRS and CDR2 is YFSETQ. CDR3 loop: CASSTRQGVFPGELFF. DNA for the CDR3: TGCGCCAGCAGCACCCGACAGGGGGTGTTCCCCGGGGAGCTGTTTTTT. Full variable domain (remainder filled in from reference TRBV5-1 and TRBJ2-2): KAGVTQTPRYLIKTRGQQVTLSCSPISGHRSVSWYQQTPGQGLQFLFEYFSETQRNKGNFPGRFSGRQFSNSRSEMNVSTLELGDSALYLCASSTRQGVFPGELFFGEGSRLTVL.